These 5 T cell receptor beta chains were all obtained from the same sample, sequenced in a study of T cell responses to AZD1222 COVID-19 vaccine (dated by TCRdb to the early 2020s). This specimen's time point label, interpreted: baseline before first vaccination. The method was the immunoSEQ multiplex PCR assay. This is the immuneACCESS table as TCRdb keeps it, with only in-frame sequences that have V and J called. A part of the clones is gone; compared with another copy, unresolved V genes explain less than half, and the rest is unexplained. The sample table contains approximately 100,000 clones; only one count was recorded for roughly nine tenths of them. Clones ranked in the top ten supply approximately 16% of the sample. The sequencing here drew on peripheral blood, taken on day 0 of AZD1222 vaccination. These receptors all come from an adult in good health.

The rearrangement uses TRBV5-6 and TRBJ1-4; D might be TRBD1 (5 bases). The germline CDR1 and CDR2 sequences are SGHDT and YYEEEE. The V and J ends lost 1 base and 8 bases respectively, with 18 bases between them. This CDR3 contains 16 residues. As DNA, the CDR3 is TGTGCCAGCAGCTTGTCAAATCGTGGTCAGGGAGAAAAACTGTTTTTT. This codes for CASSLSNRGQGEKLFF.

This chain connects TRBV5-1 to TRBJ2-3, with D maybe TRBD1 (6 bases). The CDR3 is 14 residues long. V lost 3 bases and J lost 2, with 10 bases in between. Germline CDR1 reads SGHRS; CDR2 reads YFSETQ. Here the CDR3 reads CASSSTGYTDTQYF. As DNA, the CDR3 is TGCGCCAGCAGCTCGACAGGCTACACAGATACGCAGTATTTT.

The CDR3 sequence: CASSLASGVNTEAFF. The CDR3 DNA reads as TGTGCCAGCAGCTTAGCGAGTGGGGTGAACACTGAAGCTTTCTTT. The genes are TRBV7-9 and TRBJ1-1; the D is unclear. Trimming stripped 0 bases from V and 0 bases from J, with 8 bases between. Germline-derived CDR1 and CDR2 are SEHNR and FQNEAQ (reference sequence). The length of the CDR3 is 15 residues.

This rearrangement joins TRBV27 to TRBJ1-6; D ambiguous. The CDR3 sequence is 15 residues long. V gave up 1 base and J gave up 7 bases, with 11 bases separating them. CDR1 is MNHEY, CDR2 SMNVEV, per germline (reference sequence). This CDR3 is CASSLWADLNSPLHF. CDR3 bases: TGTGCCAGCAGTTTATGGGCGGACTTAAATTCACCCCTCCACTTT.

V gene TRBV18 combines with J gene TRBJ2-2; 9 nucleotides agree with TRBD1. Per the germline V gene, CDR1 is KGHSH and CDR2 is LQKENI. This CDR3 region has 16 residues. Trimming removed 1 base from V and 6 bases from J; junction bases left unmatched: 6. In DNA, the CDR3 is TGTGCCAGCTCACCACGCACAGGGGGCGATGCCGGGGAGCTGTTTTTT. It translates to CASSPRTGGDAGELFF.